The entry below gives a single T cell receptor (beta chain) sequence along with its context. Its antigen remains unknown. This CDR3 spans 16 amino acids. Trimming pared 3 bases from V and 0 bases from J, leaving 11 bases between. Germline assignment: CDR1 MNHEY and CDR2 SVGEGT. TCRdb reprocessed the 5' RACE reads with MiXCR, giving one entry per CDR3 protein. The sample has some 180,000 distinct CDR3 sequences; 15% to 20% are singletons. These data come from a study of T-cell memory formation after mild COVID-19. In the study overall: Each donor largely had its own TCR clusters.

Whole-study findings and limits: Memory sampled before infection contained some responding clones, suggesting cross-reactive memory joined.

Input material: PBMCs or a T cell subset sorted from them (not recorded which). This TCR came from a young man who had mild COVID-19 (a few samples of this study predate the infection). Cell type and time point are not known. The rearrangement joins TRBV6-2 or TRBV6-3 to TRBJ1-4; no clear D gene. This chain's CDR3 is CASSYARGPTNEKLFF. The CDR3 bases are TGTGCCAGCAGTTATGCCCGGGGTCCAACTAATGAAAAACTGTTTTTT.